This TCR beta chain is from a study of identical twins. It was template switching that added a universal primer site, and there were unique molecular identifiers on the cDNA. MiXCR was run by TCRdb on the 5' RACE reads, yielding one entry per CDR3 protein. The sample consists of roughly 710,000 distinct CDR3 sequences, roughly 6% of them appearing once. V was pared by 0 bases and J by 7 bases, with 12 bases of the junction left unmatched. The germline V gene encodes CDR1 LGHNA and CDR2 YSLEER. CDR3 length: 17 amino acids. This clonotype was picked up many times. Its target is not known. General study results and limits: Zero-insertion results could be subject to partial confounding by invariant MAIT and iNKT cells. A lower insertion count was a feature of abundant cord blood beta clonotypes, with no such feature in memory repertoires.

Sequencing was performed on naive T cells sorted from blood. The source is a young man in good health. The chain combines TRBV4-3 with TRBJ2-5; 9 bases match TRBD2. CDR3 in DNA: TGCGCCAGCAGCCAAGATCCCACCTTAGCGGGAGACGGGACCCAGTACTTC. Its translation: CASSQDPTLAGDGTQYF.